The rows below give T cell receptor beta chains drawn from one sample of a study of T cells in localized non-small cell lung cancer. Profiled with immunoSEQ multiplex PCR; TCRdb holds only in-frame clones, not every one. The sample records 5,000 to 7,000 clones, about 85% being singletons. The material sequenced was PBMCs, taken before any cancer treatment. The receptors derive from a woman aged 40-75 years with stage II lung adenocarcinoma. The CDR3 runs from the conserved cysteine through the conserved F or W. A D gene is named only where the DNA matches it firmly. Clone size is given for some rows only: seen once, a few or many times, or a class if the clone is expanded.

d_call,j_call,clone_size,v_call,cdr3_aa,cdr3_nt
.,TRBJ1-2,.,TRBV6-6,CASSYSSRASGYTF,TGTGCCAGCAGTTACTCTTCAAGAGCATCCGGCTACACCTTC
.,TRBJ2-7,.,TRBV30,CAWSRVYEQYF,TGTGCCTGGAGTCGGGTCTACGAGCAGTACTTC
.,TRBJ2-7,few,TRBV7-9,CASSLNPAGPYEQYF,TGTGCCAGCAGCTTAAACCCTGCAGGGCCCTACGAGCAGTACTTC
.,TRBJ2-7,.,TRBV11-2,CASSSYSPSYTYEQYF,TGTGCCAGCAGCTCCTACTCCCCCTCATACACCTACGAGCAGTACTTC
.,TRBJ2-2,.,TRBV7-9,CASSFGLGNTGELFF,TGTGCCAGCAGCTTCGGGCTAGGAAACACCGGGGAGCTGTTTTTT
.,TRBJ2-1,.,TRBV7-3,CASSSGQSSYNEQFF,TGTGCCAGCAGCTCAGGACAGAGCTCCTACAATGAGCAGTTCTTC
TRBD1,TRBJ1-3,.,TRBV7-9,CASSLPRDSSAPGGNTIYF,TGTGCCAGCAGCTTACCGAGGGACAGTTCTGCCCCGGGAGGAAACACCATATATTTT
.,TRBJ1-2,.,TRBV27,CASGSTRGYTF,TGTGCCAGCGGAAGTACAAGGGGCTACACCTTC
.,TRBJ1-3,.,TRBV19,CASSIYGISGNTIYF,TGTGCCAGTAGTATATACGGGATCTCTGGAAACACCATATATTTT
.,TRBJ1-2,.,TRBV29-1,CSVEQRQRYYGYTF,TGCAGCGTTGAGCAGCGACAACGGTACTATGGCTACACCTTC
.,TRBJ1-5,.,TRBV19,CASRNSVKSGGNQPQHF,TGTGCCAGTAGGAACAGCGTAAAGTCAGGTGGGAATCAGCCCCAGCATTTT
TRBD2,TRBJ2-1,once,TRBV2,CASRGTSGVNEQFF,TGTGCCAGCAGGGGAACTAGCGGGGTGAATGAGCAGTTCTTC
TRBD1,TRBJ1-1,few,TRBV5-5,CASSFHRGKAFF,TGTGCCAGCAGCTTCCACAGGGGGAAAGCTTTCTTT
TRBD2,TRBJ2-7,.,TRBV5-1,CASSARTSPIQSYEQYF,TGCGCCAGCAGCGCCCGGACTAGTCCCATCCAGTCCTACGAGCAGTACTTC
TRBD2,TRBJ2-5,.,TRBV18,CASSPGSGAQETQYF,TGTGCCAGCTCACCAGGTAGCGGGGCACAAGAGACCCAGTACTTC
.,TRBJ1-2,.,TRBV7-2,CASSFKQVPGYTF,TGTGCCAGCAGCTTCAAACAGGTTCCGGGCTACACCTTC
TRBD1,TRBJ1-5,.,TRBV10-2,CASTPGQVNQPQHF,TGCGCCAGCACCCCGGGACAGGTCAATCAGCCCCAGCATTTT
.,TRBJ2-3,.,TRBV6-1,CASTAGFSQYF,TGTGCCAGCACGGCAGGTTTTTCGCAGTATTTT
.,TRBJ1-2,.,TRBV6-5,CASSKPRSGYTF,TGTGCCAGCAGCAAACCGAGGAGTGGCTACACCTTC
TRBD1,TRBJ1-5,.,TRBV6-1,CASSGDRIFYQPQHF,TGTGCCAGCAGTGGGGACAGGATCTTTTATCAGCCCCAGCATTTT
.,TRBJ1-1,once,TRBV27,CASSLYLRTEAFF,TGTGCCAGCAGTCTTTACCTGAGGACTGAAGCTTTCTTT
.,TRBJ1-3,.,TRBV9,CASSVGPSSGNTIYF,TGTGCCAGCAGCGTAGGGCCAAGCTCTGGAAACACCATATATTTT
.,TRBJ2-7,.,TRBV7-3,CASSLGLSYEQYF,TGTGCCAGCAGCTTAGGACTCTCCTACGAGCAGTACTTC
TRBD2,TRBJ2-1,.,TRBV7-9,CASSSSGMTRFF,TGTGCCAGCAGCTCTAGCGGGATGACACGGTTCTTC
.,TRBJ2-5,.,TRBV5-4,CASSLGVTGAQETQYF,TGTGCCAGCAGCTTGGGGGTCACGGGGGCCCAAGAGACCCAGTACTTC
.,TRBJ2-1,.,TRBV10-3,CAISSGNEQFF,TGTGCCATCAGTTCGGGCAATGAGCAGTTCTTC
.,TRBJ1-4,few,TRBV25-1,CASRPEVGIGEKLFF,TGTGCCAGCAGACCCGAGGTGGGGATAGGGGAAAAACTGTTTTTT
.,TRBJ1-1,.,TRBV14,CASSQPGMNTEAFF,TGTGCCAGCAGCCAACCGGGGATGAACACTGAAGCTTTCTTT
TRBD2,TRBJ2-7,.,TRBV7-9,CASSLTGTSGSEQYF,TGTGCCAGCAGCCTAACCGGGACTAGCGGGAGCGAGCAGTACTTC
.,TRBJ2-5,.,TRBV14,CASSPLIGSQETQYF,TGTGCCAGCAGCCCGCTTATAGGGAGCCAAGAGACCCAGTACTTC
.,TRBJ2-1,.,TRBV19,CASRGRGPYNEQFF,TGTGCCAGTAGGGGACGGGGACCCTACAATGAGCAGTTCTTC
.,TRBJ2-1,.,TRBV5-6,CASSLAQGGEQFF,TGTGCCAGCAGCTTGGCACAGGGCGGCGAGCAGTTCTTC
.,TRBJ1-5,.,TRBV4-1,CASSRGNNQPQHF,TGCGCCAGCAGCAGGGGGAACAATCAGCCCCAGCATTTT
.,TRBJ2-1,.,TRBV27,CASRRTGYSYNEQFF,TGTGCCAGCAGAAGAACAGGTTACTCCTACAATGAGCAGTTCTTC
.,TRBJ2-7,.,TRBV11-2,CASSLADLGGTYSYEQYF,TGTGCCAGCAGCTTAGCGGATCTAGGGGGGACCTACTCCTACGAGCAGTACTTC
TRBD1,TRBJ2-2,.,TRBV14,CASSRPGQGISNTGELFF,TGTGCCAGCAGCCGACCGGGACAGGGCATATCGAACACCGGGGAGCTGTTTTTT
.,TRBJ2-5,.,TRBV27,CASKQQGGETQYF,TGTGCCAGCAAACAACAGGGCGGAGAGACCCAGTACTTC
TRBD1,TRBJ2-7,.,TRBV6-1,CASSATGGYEQYF,TGTGCCAGCAGTGCGACAGGGGGCTACGAGCAGTACTTC
TRBD1,TRBJ2-1,.,TRBV7-2,CASSLTTGAYNEQFF,TGTGCCAGCAGCTTAACGACAGGGGCCTACAATGAGCAGTTCTTC
.,TRBJ2-5,.,TRBV7-6,CASSYRAGAQYF,TGTGCCAGCAGCTACCGCGCAGGGGCCCAGTACTTC
TRBD2,TRBJ2-5,.,TRBV13,CASSLHGRGGETQYF,TGTGCCAGCAGCTTACACGGACGGGGAGGGGAGACCCAGTACTTC
TRBD1,TRBJ2-3,.,TRBV19,CASRGQVDTQYF,TGTGCCAGCAGGGGACAGGTGGATACGCAGTATTTT
TRBD1,TRBJ2-2,.,TRBV9,CASSVVGQANTGELFF,TGTGCCAGCAGCGTAGTGGGACAGGCGAACACCGGGGAGCTGTTTTTT
TRBD2,TRBJ2-2,.,TRBV28,CASSRPGLVFTGELFF,TGTGCCAGCAGTCGCCCGGGACTAGTGTTCACCGGGGAGCTGTTTTTT
.,TRBJ2-1,.,TRBV1,CTSSQETGAGSSYNEQFF,TGCACCAGCAGCCAAGAAACGGGGGCGGGAAGCTCCTACAATGAGCAGTTCTTC
.,TRBJ2-7,once,TRBV28,CASSTPNGRYEQYF,TGTGCCAGCAGTACCCCTAACGGACGATACGAGCAGTACTTC
.,TRBJ1-1,.,TRBV7-3,CASSLRGGAGARTEAFF,TGTGCCAGCAGCTTAAGAGGGGGTGCGGGGGCTAGAACTGAAGCTTTCTTT
TRBD1,TRBJ1-5,.,TRBV19,CVSSITGGLHQPQHF,TGTGTCAGTAGTATTACAGGGGGCTTGCATCAGCCCCAGCATTTT
TRBD1,TRBJ1-2,.,TRBV6-5,CASSSLAGGDYGYTF,TGTGCCAGCAGTTCCTTGGCAGGGGGAGACTATGGCTACACCTTC
.,TRBJ1-1,.,TRBV5-3,CARRENTEAFF,TGTGCCAGAAGGGAAAACACTGAAGCTTTCTTT